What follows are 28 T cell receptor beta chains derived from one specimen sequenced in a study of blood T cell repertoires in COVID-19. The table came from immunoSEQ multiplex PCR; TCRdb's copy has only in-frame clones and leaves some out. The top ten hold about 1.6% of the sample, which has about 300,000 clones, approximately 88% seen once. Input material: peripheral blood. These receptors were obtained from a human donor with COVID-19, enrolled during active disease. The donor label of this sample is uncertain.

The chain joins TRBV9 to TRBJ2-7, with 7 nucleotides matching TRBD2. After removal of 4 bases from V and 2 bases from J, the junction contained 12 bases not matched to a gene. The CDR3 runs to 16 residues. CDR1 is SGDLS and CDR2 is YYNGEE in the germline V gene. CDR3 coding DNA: TGTGCCAGCAGCCCCCCCGACGGGGAGGGGACCTACGAGCAGTACTTC. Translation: CASSPPDGEGTYEQYF.

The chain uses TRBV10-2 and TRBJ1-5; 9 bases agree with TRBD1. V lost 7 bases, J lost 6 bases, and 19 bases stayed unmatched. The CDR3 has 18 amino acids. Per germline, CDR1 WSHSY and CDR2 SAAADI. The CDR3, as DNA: TGCGCCAGCATACACCGGGACAGGGTGGGAGCAAGGGGTCAGCCCCAGCATTTT. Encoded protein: CASIHRDRVGARGQPQHF.

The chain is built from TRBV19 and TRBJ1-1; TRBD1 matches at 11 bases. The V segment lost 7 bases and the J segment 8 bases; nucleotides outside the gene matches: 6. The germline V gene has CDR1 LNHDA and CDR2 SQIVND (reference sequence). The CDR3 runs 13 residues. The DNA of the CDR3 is TGTGCCAGTATCCCCGGACAGGGGGCCGAAGCTTTCTTT. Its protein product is CASIPGQGAEAFF.

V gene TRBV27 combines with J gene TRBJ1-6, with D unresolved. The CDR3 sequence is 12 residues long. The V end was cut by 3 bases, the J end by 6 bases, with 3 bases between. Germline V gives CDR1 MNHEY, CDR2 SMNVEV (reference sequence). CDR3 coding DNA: TGTGCCAGCAGTTTCGTTAATTCACCCCTCCACTTT. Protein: CASSFVNSPLHF.

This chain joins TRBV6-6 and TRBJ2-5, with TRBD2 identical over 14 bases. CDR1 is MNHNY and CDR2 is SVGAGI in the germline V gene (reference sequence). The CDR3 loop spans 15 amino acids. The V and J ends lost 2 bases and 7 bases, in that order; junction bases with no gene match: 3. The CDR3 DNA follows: TGTGCCAGCAGTTACCTTGGACTAGCGGGAGGGACCCAGTACTTC. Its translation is CASSYLGLAGGTQYF.

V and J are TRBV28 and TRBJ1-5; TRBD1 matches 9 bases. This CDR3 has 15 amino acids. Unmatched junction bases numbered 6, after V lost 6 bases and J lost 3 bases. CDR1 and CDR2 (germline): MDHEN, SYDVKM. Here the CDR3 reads CASRSRDRVNQPQHF. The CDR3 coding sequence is TGTGCCAGCAGGTCCCGGGACAGGGTCAATCAGCCCCAGCATTTT.

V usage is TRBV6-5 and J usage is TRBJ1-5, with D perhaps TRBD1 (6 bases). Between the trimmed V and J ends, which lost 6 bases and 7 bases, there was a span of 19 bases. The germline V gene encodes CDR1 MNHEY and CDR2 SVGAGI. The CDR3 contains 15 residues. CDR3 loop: CASRSDQQGNQPQHF. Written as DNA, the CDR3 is TGTGCCAGCAGGTCAGATCAACAGGGAAACCAGCCCCAGCATTTT.

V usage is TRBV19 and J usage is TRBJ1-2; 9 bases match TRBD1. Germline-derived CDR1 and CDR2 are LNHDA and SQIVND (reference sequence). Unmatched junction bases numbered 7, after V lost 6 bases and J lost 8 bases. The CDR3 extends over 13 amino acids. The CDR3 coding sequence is TGTGCCAGTAGCCTACAGGGGGCAGGCGGCTACACCTTC. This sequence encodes CASSLQGAGGYTF.

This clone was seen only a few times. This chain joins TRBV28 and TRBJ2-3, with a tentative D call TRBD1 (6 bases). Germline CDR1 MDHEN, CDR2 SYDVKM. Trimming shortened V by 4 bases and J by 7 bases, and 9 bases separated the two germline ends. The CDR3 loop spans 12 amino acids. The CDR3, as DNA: TGTGCCAGCAGTTACAGGGTTTATACGCAGTATTTT. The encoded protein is CASSYRVYTQYF.

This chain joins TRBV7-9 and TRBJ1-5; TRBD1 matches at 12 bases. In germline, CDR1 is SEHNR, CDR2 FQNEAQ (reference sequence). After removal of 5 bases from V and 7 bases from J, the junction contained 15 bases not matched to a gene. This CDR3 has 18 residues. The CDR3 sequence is CASSPSGTGGGLLQPQHF. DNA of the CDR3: TGTGCCAGCAGCCCCTCCGGGACAGGGGGCGGTCTTTTACAGCCCCAGCATTTT.

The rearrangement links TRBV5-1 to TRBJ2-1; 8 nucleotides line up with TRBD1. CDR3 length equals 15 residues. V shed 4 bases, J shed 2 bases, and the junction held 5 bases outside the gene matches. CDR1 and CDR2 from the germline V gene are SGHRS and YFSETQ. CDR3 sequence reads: CASSPRTGTYNEQFF. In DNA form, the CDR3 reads TGCGCCAGCAGCCCACGGACAGGGACCTACAATGAGCAGTTCTTC. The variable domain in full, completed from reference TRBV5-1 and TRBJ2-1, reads KAGVTQTPRYLIKTRGQQVTLSCSPISGHRSVSWYQQTPGQGLQFLFEYFSETQRNKGNFPGRFSGRQFSNSRSEMNVSTLELGDSALYLCASSPRTGTYNEQFFGPGTRLTVL.

The CDR3 here is CASSRTGPNTGELFF. The CDR3, as DNA: TGTGCCAGCAGCCGGACAGGGCCCAACACCGGGGAGCTGTTTTTT. V is TRBV6-2 or TRBV6-3 and J is TRBJ2-2, with 8 bases that match TRBD1. V lost 6 bases, J lost 2 bases, and 5 bases stayed unmatched. Looked up from germline, CDR1 is MNHEY and CDR2 is SVGEGT. The CDR3 covers 15 residues.

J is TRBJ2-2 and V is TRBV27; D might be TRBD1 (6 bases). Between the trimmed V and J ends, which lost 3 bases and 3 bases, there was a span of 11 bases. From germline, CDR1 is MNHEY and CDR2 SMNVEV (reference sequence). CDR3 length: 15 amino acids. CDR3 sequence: CASSFDRGYTGELFF. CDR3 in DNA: TGTGCCAGCAGTTTCGATAGGGGGTACACCGGGGAGCTGTTTTTT.

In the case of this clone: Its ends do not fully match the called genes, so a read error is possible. The CDR3 nucleotides read TGTGCCAGCAGCCAAGCTAACGAAAAACTGTTTTTT. Amino acids: CASSQANEKLFF. V and J are TRBV3-1 (or the pseudogene TRBV3-2) and TRBJ1-4, with unresolved D. The germline V gene encodes CDR1 LGHDT and CDR2 YNNKEL (reference sequence). This CDR3 contains 12 residues.

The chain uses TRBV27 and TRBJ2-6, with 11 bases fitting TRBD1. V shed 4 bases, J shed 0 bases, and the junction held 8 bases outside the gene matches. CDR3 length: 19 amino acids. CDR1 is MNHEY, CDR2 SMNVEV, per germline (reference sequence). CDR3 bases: TGTGCCAGCAGTTCTAGGCGGGACAGGGGGTTCTCTGGGGCCAACGTCCTGACTTTC. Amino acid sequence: CASSSRRDRGFSGANVLTF.

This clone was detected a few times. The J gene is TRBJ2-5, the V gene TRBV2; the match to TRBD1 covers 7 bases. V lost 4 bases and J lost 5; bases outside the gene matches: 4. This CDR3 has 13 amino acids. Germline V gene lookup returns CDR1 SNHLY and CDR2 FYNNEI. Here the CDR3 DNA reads TGTGCCAGCAGTGCAGGGGGATGGGAGACCCAGTACTTC. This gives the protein CASSAGGWETQYF.

This chain's CDR3 is CASSKLPGPTGLADSPLHF. CDR3 sequence (DNA): TGTGCCAGCAGCAAGCTGCCGGGGCCGACAGGGCTGGCGGATTCACCCCTCCACTTT. The gene calls are TRBV21-1 and TRBJ1-6; whether TRBD1, the table's D call, matches the DNA was not checked. TRBV21-1 is a pseudogene locus. The CDR3 has 19 amino acids.

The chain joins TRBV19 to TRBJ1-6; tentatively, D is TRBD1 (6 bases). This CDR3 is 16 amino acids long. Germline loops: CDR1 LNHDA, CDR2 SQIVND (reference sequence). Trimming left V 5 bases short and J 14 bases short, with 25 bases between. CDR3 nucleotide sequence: TGTGCCAGTAGTCCACCGACAGGTTCCCCATCTTGGACCCTCCACTTT. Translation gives CASSPPTGSPSWTLHF.

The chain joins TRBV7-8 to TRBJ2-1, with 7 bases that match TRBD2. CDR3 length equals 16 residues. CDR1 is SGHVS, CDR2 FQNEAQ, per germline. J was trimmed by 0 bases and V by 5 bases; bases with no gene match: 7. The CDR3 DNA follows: TGTGCCAGCAGCCCATCGGCGGGAGTCTCCTACAATGAGCAGTTCTTC. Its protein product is CASSPSAGVSYNEQFF.

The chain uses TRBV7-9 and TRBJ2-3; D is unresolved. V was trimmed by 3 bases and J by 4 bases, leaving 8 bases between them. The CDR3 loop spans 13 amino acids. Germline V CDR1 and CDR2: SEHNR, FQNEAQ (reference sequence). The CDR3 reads CASSFLMSDTQYF. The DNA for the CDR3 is TGTGCCAGCAGCTTTCTTATGTCAGATACGCAGTATTTT.

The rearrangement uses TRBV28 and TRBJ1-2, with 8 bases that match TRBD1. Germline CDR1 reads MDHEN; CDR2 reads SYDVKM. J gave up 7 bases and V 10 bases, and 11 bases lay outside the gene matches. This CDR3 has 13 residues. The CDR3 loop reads CATGQGATSGYTF. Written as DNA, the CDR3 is TGTGCCACCGGCCAGGGGGCGACTTCTGGCTACACCTTC.

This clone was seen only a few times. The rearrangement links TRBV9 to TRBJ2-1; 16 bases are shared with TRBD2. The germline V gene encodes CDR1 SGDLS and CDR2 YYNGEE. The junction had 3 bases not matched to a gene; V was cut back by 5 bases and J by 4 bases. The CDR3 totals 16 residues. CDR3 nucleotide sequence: TGTGCCAGCAGTGTGGGACTAGCGGGAGGGTACAATGAGCAGTTCTTC. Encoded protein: CASSVGLAGGYNEQFF.

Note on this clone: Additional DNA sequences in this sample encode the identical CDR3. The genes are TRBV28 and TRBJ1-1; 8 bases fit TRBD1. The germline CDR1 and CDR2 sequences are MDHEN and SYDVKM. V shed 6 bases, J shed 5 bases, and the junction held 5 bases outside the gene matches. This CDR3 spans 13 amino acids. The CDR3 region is CASRTTGGTEAFF. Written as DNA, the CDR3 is TGTGCCAGCAGGACTACAGGGGGGACTGAAGCTTTCTTT.

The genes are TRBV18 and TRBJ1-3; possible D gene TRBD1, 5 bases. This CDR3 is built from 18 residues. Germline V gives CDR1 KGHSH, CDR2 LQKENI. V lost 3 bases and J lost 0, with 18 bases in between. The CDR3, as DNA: TGTGCCAGCTCACCTTCCCCCCCGGGGGGAAGCTCTGGAAACACCATATATTTT. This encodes CASSPSPPGGSSGNTIYF.

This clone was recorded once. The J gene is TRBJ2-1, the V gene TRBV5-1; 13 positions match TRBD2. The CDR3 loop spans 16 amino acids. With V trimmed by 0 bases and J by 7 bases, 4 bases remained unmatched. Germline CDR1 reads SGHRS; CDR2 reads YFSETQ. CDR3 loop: CASSLGTSGSTNEQFF. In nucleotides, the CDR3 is TGCGCCAGCAGCTTGGGGACTAGCGGGAGTACTAATGAGCAGTTCTTC.

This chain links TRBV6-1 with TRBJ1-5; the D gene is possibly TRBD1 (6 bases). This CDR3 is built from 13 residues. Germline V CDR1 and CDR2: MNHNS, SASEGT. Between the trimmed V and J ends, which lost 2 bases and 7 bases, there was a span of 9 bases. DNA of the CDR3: TGTGCCAGCAGTGAACAGGGGAGACAGCCCCAGCATTTT. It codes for CASSEQGRQPQHF.

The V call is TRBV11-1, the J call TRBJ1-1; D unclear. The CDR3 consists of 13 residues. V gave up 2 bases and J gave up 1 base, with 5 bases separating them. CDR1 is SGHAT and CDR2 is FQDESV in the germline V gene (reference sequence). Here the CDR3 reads CASSLYRNTEAFF. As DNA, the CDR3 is TGTGCCAGCAGCTTATACAGGAACACTGAAGCTTTCTTT.

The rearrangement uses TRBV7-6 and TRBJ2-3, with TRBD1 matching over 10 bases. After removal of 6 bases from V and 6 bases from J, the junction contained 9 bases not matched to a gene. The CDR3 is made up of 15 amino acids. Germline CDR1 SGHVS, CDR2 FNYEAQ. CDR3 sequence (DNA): TGTGCCAGCAGTTATCGACAGGGGGCAACGGATACGCAGTATTTT. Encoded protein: CASSYRQGATDTQYF.